A selection of T cell receptor beta chains follows, all from one sample in a study of CD8 T cells in ankylosing spondylitis. TCRdb passed the 5' RACE reads through MiXCR, listing each CDR3 protein once. Counted here are approximately 440,000 distinct CDR3 sequences, 15% to 20% occurring once; the ten biggest clones make up 0.85% to 1.3%. Sequencing was performed on blood, either unsorted or a sorted T cell fraction (not recorded which). These receptors came from a male donor with ankylosing spondylitis. Both conserved end residues are part of each CDR3. D genes are given only for firm matches. The listing skips clone size in some rows; elsewhere it reads once, few, many or a size class.

20,few,TRBV28,TRBD1,TRBJ1-5,CASSLFMAPQGGWANQPQHF,TGTGCCAGCAGTTTATTTATGGCCCCCCAAGGGGGCTGGGCAAATCAGCCCCAGCATTTT
13,few,TRBV19,-,TRBJ2-3,CASSIDRGDTQYF,TGTGCCAGTAGTATAGATCGGGGGGATACGCAGTATTTT
14,many,TRBV20-1,-,TRBJ2-1,CSGHRAGDYNEQFF,TGCAGTGGCCACAGGGCAGGGGACTACAATGAGCAGTTCTTC
19,once,TRBV6-2/TRBV6-3,TRBD1,TRBJ2-7,CASSYSPGQGAGDSYEQYF,TGTGCCAGCAGTTACTCGCCCGGACAGGGGGCAGGGGACTCCTACGAGCAGTACTTC
18,few,TRBV5-1,TRBD1,TRBJ1-2,CASSPKGGQAGETYGYTF,TGCGCCAGCAGCCCCAAAGGGGGACAGGCAGGCGAGACCTATGGCTACACCTTC
17,-,TRBV12-3/TRBV12-4,TRBD2,TRBJ2-5,CASSLGRSGRVRETQYF,TGTGCCAGCAGTTTGGGCCGAAGCGGGAGGGTTAGAGAGACCCAGTACTTC
16,few,TRBV7-2,TRBD1,TRBJ2-1,CASSFEGTGGMYEQFF,TGTGCCAGCAGCTTCGAAGGTACAGGGGGCATGTATGAGCAGTTCTTC
14,many,TRBV6-1,-,TRBJ2-1,CASSPQGPYNEQFF,TGTGCCAGCAGCCCCCAGGGTCCCTACAATGAGCAGTTCTTC
17,few,TRBV4-2,TRBD2,TRBJ2-1,CASSQGRASGNNNEQFF,TGTGCCAGCAGCCAAGGACGGGCTAGCGGGAACAACAATGAGCAGTTCTTC
13,few,TRBV7-3,-,TRBJ2-7,CASSLYRGGEQYF,TGTGCCAGCAGCTTATACAGGGGGGGAGAGCAGTACTTC
14,few,TRBV2,TRBD2,TRBJ2-1,CASHRTSPYNEQFF,TGTGCCAGCCACCGGACTAGCCCCTACAATGAGCAGTTCTTC
15,few,TRBV3-1,-,TRBJ2-3,CASSQDPTFTDTQYF,TGTGCCAGCAGCCAAGACCCGACATTCACAGATACGCAGTATTTT
12,few,TRBV12-3/TRBV12-4,-,TRBJ1-5,CASRPGAQPQHF,TGTGCCAGCAGACCAGGGGCACAGCCCCAGCATTTT
13,-,TRBV2,-,TRBJ1-6,CASSTRWDSPLHF,TGTGCCAGCAGCACCCGCTGGGATTCACCCCTCCACTTT
16,once,TRBV2,-,TRBJ1-1,CASSERAVARSTEAFF,TGTGCCAGCAGTGAGAGGGCGGTCGCTAGGAGCACTGAAGCTTTCTTT
15,few,TRBV6-2/TRBV6-3,-,TRBJ1-6,CASSYSGITGSPLHF,TGTGCCAGCAGTTACTCGGGCATCACTGGGTCACCCCTCCACTTT
14,few,TRBV20-1,TRBD2,TRBJ2-7,CSARGAGVSYEQYF,TGCAGTGCTAGAGGGGCGGGAGTCTCCTACGAGCAGTACTTC
14,few,TRBV5-1,-,TRBJ1-1,CASRATTENTEAFF,TGCGCCAGCAGGGCTACGACAGAGAACACTGAAGCTTTCTTT
14,few,TRBV20-1,TRBD1,TRBJ2-7,CSARQGAMKNEQYF,TGCAGTGCAAGACAGGGGGCGATGAAAAACGAGCAGTACTTC
19,few,TRBV5-6,TRBD2,TRBJ2-1,CASSLARTSGRSSYNEQFF,TGTGCCAGCAGCCTCGCCCGGACTAGCGGGAGGAGCTCCTACAATGAGCAGTTCTTC
15,-,TRBV16,-,TRBJ1-2,CASSPHGTYSRGYTF,TGTGCCAGCAGCCCGCACGGGACTTACAGCCGGGGCTACACCTTC
15,many,TRBV7-8,-,TRBJ1-1,CASSPNAGGTREAFF,TGTGCCAGCAGCCCAAACGCCGGGGGCACGCGGGAAGCTTTCTTT
14,few,TRBV2,-,TRBJ1-1,CASRGRESNTEAFF,TGTGCCAGCAGAGGGCGGGAATCGAACACTGAAGCTTTCTTT
15,-,TRBV7-9,TRBD1,TRBJ1-1,CASSLGQGMNTEAFF,TGTGCCAGCTCACTCGGACAGGGGATGAACACTGAAGCTTTCTTT
19,-,TRBV11-1,TRBD2,TRBJ2-2,CASSLGVGTSGANTGELFF,TGTGCCAGCAGCTTGGGGGTCGGGACTAGCGGCGCGAACACCGGGGAGCTGTTTTTT